These 18 T cell receptor beta chains originate from one sample sequenced in a study of T cells in Graves' hyperthyroidism and ophthalmopathy. TCR beta CDR3 regions were amplified from RNA. In the first-round RT-PCR of the TCR CDR3, the HTBI primer set was used. TCRdb re-derived calls from the multiplex PCR reads in MiXCR, one entry per CDR3 protein. The sample yields about 360,000 distinct CDR3 sequences, about 25% seen once. Sequenced sample: blood. These receptors were obtained from a man in his fifties or sixties with Graves' hyperthyroidism.

The chain recombines TRBV6-1 with TRBJ2-1, with D possibly being TRBD1 (6 bases). Germline-derived CDR1 and CDR2 are MNHNS and SASEGT. The V and J ends lost 5 bases and 0 bases respectively, with 11 bases between them. The CDR3 runs to 15 residues. CDR3 sequence (DNA): TGTGCCAGCAGTCACAGGGACCCCTCCTACAATGAGCAGTTCTTC. This translates into CASSHRDPSYNEQFF.

The gene calls are TRBV7-9 and TRBJ2-7; TRBD2 aligns across 12 bases. V trimming: 1 base; J trimming: 2 bases; junction bases outside the gene matches: 6. This CDR3 has 17 residues. Looked up from germline, CDR1 is SEHNR and CDR2 is FQNEAQ (reference sequence). In nucleotides, the CDR3 is TGTGCCAGCAGCTTAGTACTAGCGGGAGGCTTAACCTACGAGCAGTACTTC. Residues: CASSLVLAGGLTYEQYF. The full variable domain, completed using reference TRBV7-9 and TRBJ2-7, is DTGVSQNPRHKITKRGQNVTFRCDPISEHNRLYWYRQTLGQGPEFLTYFQNEAQLEKSRLLSDRFSAERPKGSFSTLEIQRTEQGDSAMYLCASSLVLAGGLTYEQYFGPGTRLTVT.

Of note for this clonotype: Germline and junction disagree at one end, which may indicate a read error. The chain is built from TRBV11-2 and TRBJ2-1, with TRBD2 matching over 13 bases. Germline CDR1 SGHAT, CDR2 FQNNGV. This CDR3 is built from 15 residues. The CDR3 region is CASSLALAGGNEQLF. For the CDR3, the DNA is TGTGCCAGCAGCTTAGCACTAGCGGGAGGGAATGAGCAGCTCTTC. The whole variable domain, filled in from reference TRBV11-2 and TRBJ2-1, reads EAGVAQSPRYKIIEKRQSVAFWCNPISGHATLYWYQQILGQGPKLLIQFQNNGVVDDSQLPKDRFSAERLKGVDSTLKIQPAKLEDSAVYLCASSLALAGGNEQLFGPGTRLTVL.

This clonotype was counted ten times or more. The CDR3 DNA sequence: TGTGCCAGCAGTTTTAGCGGGGAGAACAATGAGCAGTTCTTC. Translation: CASSFSGENNEQFF. This chain links TRBV2 with TRBJ2-1; 8 bases fit TRBD2. The germline V gene has CDR1 SNHLY and CDR2 FYNNEI. After removal of 5 bases from V and 5 bases from J, the junction contained 5 bases not matched to a gene. There are 14 residues in the CDR3.

This clonotype was detected only a few times. The V gene is TRBV24-1, the J gene TRBJ2-1; no firm D call. Germline V gene data show CDR1 as KGHDR and CDR2 as SFDVKD. V was trimmed by 7 bases and J by 3 bases, leaving 15 bases between them. This CDR3 has 15 amino acids. Written as DNA, the CDR3 is TGTGCCACCAGCACGTCAGATCGGGTCTACAATGAGCAGTTCTTC. Amino acids: CATSTSDRVYNEQFF.

V and J are TRBV11-2 and TRBJ2-5; D is perhaps TRBD2 (6 bases). Per the germline V gene, CDR1 is SGHAT and CDR2 is FQNNGV. The CDR3 spans 13 residues. Between the trimmed V and J ends, which lost 5 bases and 5 bases, there was a span of 12 bases. The CDR3: CASSHGGGETQYF. In DNA, the CDR3 is TGTGCCAGCAGCCACGGGGGAGGCGAGACCCAGTACTTC.

Only a few counts were recorded for this clonotype. This chain joins TRBV6-5 and TRBJ1-1; the D is unclear. Looked up from germline, CDR1 is MNHEY and CDR2 is SVGAGI. This CDR3 comprises 16 residues. The V end was cut by 1 base, the J end by 1 base, with 13 bases between. For the CDR3, the DNA is TGTGCCAGCAGTTACTACCCGACATCAGGGAACACTGAAGCTTTCTTT. This sequence encodes CASSYYPTSGNTEAFF.

The chain couples TRBV30 to TRBJ2-7, with a tentative D call TRBD2 (6 bases). This CDR3 region has 17 residues. Germline V gene data show CDR1 as GTSNPN and CDR2 as SVGIG (reference sequence). Trimming removed 3 bases from V and 6 bases from J, with 27 bases in between. The DNA for the CDR3 is TGTGCCTGGAGCGGTACTTCCTGGAGGAGGGTTTCTGGCGAGCAGTACTTC. Translating gives CAWSGTSWRRVSGEQYF.

This chain links TRBV29-1 with TRBJ2-7; 10 positions agree with TRBD2. Per germline, CDR1 SQVTM and CDR2 ANQGSEA. The CDR3 is 13 amino acids. Trimming cost V 7 bases and J 3 bases; bases outside gene matches: 6. The CDR3 here is CSGGTSDLYEQYF. CDR3 in DNA: TGCAGCGGCGGGACTAGCGACCTCTACGAGCAGTACTTC.

V gene TRBV28 combines with J gene TRBJ2-2; D remains unclear. Germline V gene lookup returns CDR1 MDHEN and CDR2 SYDVKM. CDR3 length equals 14 residues. The V gene lost 3 bases and the J gene lost 4 bases, with 9 bases spanning the gap. The CDR3 sequence: CASSFPAITGELFF. The CDR3 DNA reads as TGTGCCAGCAGTTTCCCAGCTATCACCGGGGAGCTGTTTTTT.

This clonotype was detected only a few times. This chain connects TRBV5-1 to TRBJ2-6; TRBD2 aligns across 7 bases. The CDR3 totals 15 residues. Germline trimming cut 5 bases from V and 2 bases from J; bases unmatched to any gene: 4. CDR1 and CDR2 from the germline V gene are SGHRS and YFSETQ. The CDR3 is CASSGGGAGANVLTF. The CDR3 DNA reads as TGCGCCAGCAGTGGCGGGGGTGCTGGGGCCAACGTCCTGACTTTC.

This clonotype was observed at least ten times. V is TRBV29-1 and J is TRBJ1-1; the D gene is possibly TRBD1 (5 bases). The germline V and J ends were trimmed by 4 bases and 0 bases, with 15 bases remaining between them. The CDR3 has 15 amino acids. Germline values: CDR1 SQVTM, CDR2 ANQGSEA. CDR3 sequence: CSVAGPSTLNTEAFF. DNA for the CDR3: TGCAGCGTTGCAGGGCCCTCAACCTTGAACACTGAAGCTTTCTTT.

The sample holds a few counts of this clonotype. The chain joins TRBV12-3 or TRBV12-4 to TRBJ2-1, with D possibly matching TRBD1 (5 bases). Trimming pared 1 base from V and 9 bases from J, leaving 16 bases between. The CDR3 is 15 residues long. The CDR3 protein is CASSLEGTRRGEQFF. The CDR3 DNA is TGTGCCAGCAGTTTAGAGGGAACAAGAAGGGGTGAGCAGTTCTTC.

Many counts were recorded for this clonotype. The CDR3 DNA reads as TGCGCCAGCAGCTTTGACCCATCCTATGGCTACACCTTC. It is translated as CASSFDPSYGYTF. The chain couples TRBV5-1 to TRBJ1-2; D uncertain. CDR1 and CDR2 from the germline V gene are SGHRS and YFSETQ. CDR3 size: 13 residues. V gave up 2 bases and J gave up 4 bases, with 9 bases separating them.

The V call is TRBV25-1, the J call TRBJ2-1; TRBD2 might be the D (5 bases). The CDR3 has 14 residues. Germline loops: CDR1 MGHDK, CDR2 SYGVNS. V was clipped by 3 bases and J by 5 bases, with 11 bases between them. The CDR3 sequence is CASSDPGINNEQFF. The CDR3 region has the DNA TGTGCCAGCAGTGACCCCGGGATTAACAATGAGCAGTTCTTC.

This clonotype came up many times. The chain joins TRBV6-1 to TRBJ2-7, with no clear D. V shed 7 bases and J shed 2 bases, with 15 bases lying between them. Per the germline V gene, CDR1 is MNHNS and CDR2 is SASEGT. CDR3 size: 14 residues. This chain's CDR3 is CASTSSTVAYEQYF. CDR3 DNA sequence: TGTGCCAGCACTTCGAGCACCGTGGCCTACGAGCAGTACTTC.

This clonotype was detected many times. The gene calls are TRBV15 and TRBJ2-1; 12 nucleotides line up with TRBD2. Unmatched junction bases numbered 7, after V lost 5 bases and J lost 8 bases. The CDR3 has 15 amino acids. The germline CDR1 and CDR2 sequences are LNHNV and YYDKDF (reference sequence). The CDR3 nucleotides read TGTGCCACCAGCCCCCGACTAGCGGGAGAGGATGAGCAGTTCTTC. Its protein product is CATSPRLAGEDEQFF. Combining the CDR3 with reference TRBV15 and TRBJ2-1 gives the whole variable domain DAMVIQNPRYQVTQFGKPVTLSCSQTLNHNVMYWYQQKSSQAPKLLFHYYDKDFNNEADTPDNFQSRRPNTSFCFLDIRSPGLGDTAMYLCATSPRLAGEDEQFFGPGTRLTVL.

The chain couples TRBV7-6 to TRBJ2-2; TRBD2 matches at 10 bases. Germline lookup yields CDR1 SGHVS and CDR2 FNYEAQ. The trim removed 1 base at V and 6 bases at J, leaving 5 bases unmatched. This CDR3 is built from 16 residues. Here the CDR3 DNA reads TGTGCCAGCAGCTTAGAGCGGGAGGGCCACGCCGGGGAGCTGTTTTTT. Translation gives CASSLEREGHAGELFF.